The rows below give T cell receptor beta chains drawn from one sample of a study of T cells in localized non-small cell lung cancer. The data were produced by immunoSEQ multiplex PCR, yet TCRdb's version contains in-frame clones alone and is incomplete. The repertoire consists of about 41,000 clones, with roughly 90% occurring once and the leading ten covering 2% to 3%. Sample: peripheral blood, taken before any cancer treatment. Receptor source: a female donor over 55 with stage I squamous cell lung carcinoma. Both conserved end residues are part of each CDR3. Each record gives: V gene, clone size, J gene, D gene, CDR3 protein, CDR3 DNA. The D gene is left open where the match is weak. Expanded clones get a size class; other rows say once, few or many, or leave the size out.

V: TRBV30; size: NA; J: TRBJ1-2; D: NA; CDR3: CAWSVQGFYGYTF; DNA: TGTGCCTGGAGTGTGCAAGGGTTCTATGGCTACACCTTC
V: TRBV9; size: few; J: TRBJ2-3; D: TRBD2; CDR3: CASSVDGLAGEWDTQYF; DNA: TGTGCCAGCAGCGTAGACGGACTAGCGGGAGAATGGGATACGCAGTATTTT
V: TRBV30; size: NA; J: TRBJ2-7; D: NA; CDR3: CAWKGPRAYEQYF; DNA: TGTGCCTGGAAGGGTCCTCGGGCCTACGAGCAGTACTTC
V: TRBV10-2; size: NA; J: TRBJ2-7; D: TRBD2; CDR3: CASQRLAGGHEQYF; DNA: TGCGCCAGCCAACGACTAGCGGGAGGCCACGAGCAGTACTTC
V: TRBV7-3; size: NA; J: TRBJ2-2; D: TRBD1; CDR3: CASSFGTVGGELFF; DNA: TGTGCCAGCAGCTTCGGGACAGTGGGCGGGGAGCTGTTTTTT
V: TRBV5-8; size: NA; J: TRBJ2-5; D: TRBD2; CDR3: CASRRGTSGKETQYF; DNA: TGTGCCAGCAGACGGGGGACTAGCGGGAAAGAGACCCAGTACTTC
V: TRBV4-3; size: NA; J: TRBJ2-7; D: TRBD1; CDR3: CASSQDRDRGTTYEQYF; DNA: TGCGCCAGCAGCCAAGATAGGGACAGGGGTACGACCTACGAGCAGTACTTC
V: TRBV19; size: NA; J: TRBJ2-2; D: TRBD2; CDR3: CASSPPLLALTGELFF; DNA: TGTGCCAGTAGTCCGCCCCTACTAGCGTTAACCGGGGAGCTGTTTTTT
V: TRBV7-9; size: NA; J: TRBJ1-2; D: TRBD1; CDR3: CASIQQGALNGYTF; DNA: TGTGCCAGCATTCAACAGGGGGCGCTAAATGGCTACACCTTC
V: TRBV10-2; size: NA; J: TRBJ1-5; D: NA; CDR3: CASSENGWNQPQHF; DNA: TGCGCCAGCAGTGAGAACGGGTGGAATCAGCCCCAGCATTTT
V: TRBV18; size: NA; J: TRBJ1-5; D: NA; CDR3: CASSPGTNQPQHF; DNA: TGTGCCAGCTCACCTGGGACAAATCAGCCCCAGCATTTT
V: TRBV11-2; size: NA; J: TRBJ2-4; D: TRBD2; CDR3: CASSSTGTSERNIQYF; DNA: TGTGCCAGCAGTTCCACGGGGACTAGCGAAAGGAACATTCAGTACTTC
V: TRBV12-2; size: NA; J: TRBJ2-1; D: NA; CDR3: CASRSSRGSGTFNEQFF; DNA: TGTGCAAGTCGCTCCTCCCGTGGTAGCGGGACATTCAATGAGCAGTTCTTC
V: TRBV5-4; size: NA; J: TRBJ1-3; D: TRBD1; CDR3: CASSDGGTGVSGNTIYF; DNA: TGTGCCAGCAGCGATGGAGGCACAGGGGTTTCTGGAAACACCATATATTTT